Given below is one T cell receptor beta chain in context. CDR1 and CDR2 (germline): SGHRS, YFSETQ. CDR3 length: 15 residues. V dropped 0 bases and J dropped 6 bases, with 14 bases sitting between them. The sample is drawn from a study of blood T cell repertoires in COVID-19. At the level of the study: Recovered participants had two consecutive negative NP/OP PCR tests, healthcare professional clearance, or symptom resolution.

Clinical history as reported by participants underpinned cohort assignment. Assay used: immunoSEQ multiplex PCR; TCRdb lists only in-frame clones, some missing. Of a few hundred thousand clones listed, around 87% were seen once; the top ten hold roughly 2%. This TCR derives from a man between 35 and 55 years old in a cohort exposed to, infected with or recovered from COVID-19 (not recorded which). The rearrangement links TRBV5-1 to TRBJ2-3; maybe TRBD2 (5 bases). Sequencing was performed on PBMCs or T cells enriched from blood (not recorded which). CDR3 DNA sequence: TGCGCCAGCAGCTTGGCAGCGGAGTTGGGGGATACGCAGTATTTT. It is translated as CASSLAAELGDTQYF.